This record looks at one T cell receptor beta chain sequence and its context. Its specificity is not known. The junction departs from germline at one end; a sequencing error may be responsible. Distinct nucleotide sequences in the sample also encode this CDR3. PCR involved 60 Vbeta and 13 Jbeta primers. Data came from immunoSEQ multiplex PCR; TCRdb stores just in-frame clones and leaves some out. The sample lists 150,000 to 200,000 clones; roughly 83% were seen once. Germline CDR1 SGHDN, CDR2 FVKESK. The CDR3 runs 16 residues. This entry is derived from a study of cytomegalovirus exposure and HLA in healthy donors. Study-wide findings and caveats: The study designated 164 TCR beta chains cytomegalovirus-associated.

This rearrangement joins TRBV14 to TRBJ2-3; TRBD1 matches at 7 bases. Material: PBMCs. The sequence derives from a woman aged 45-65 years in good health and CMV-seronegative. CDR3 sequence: CASSRMTGMGADTQYF. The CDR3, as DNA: TGTGCCAGCAGCCGAATGACAGGGATGGGGGCAGACACGCAGTATTTT.